These 15 T cell receptor beta chains originate from one sample sequenced in a study of cytomegalovirus exposure and HLA in healthy donors. The PCR had 60 Vbeta and 13 Jbeta primers. The method was immunoSEQ multiplex PCR; TCRdb's version includes in-frame clones alone and lacks a portion of them. The sample gives approximately 53,000 clones, about 78% of which show up once; 8.1% is in the top ten. The source material was PBMCs. The receptors stem from a man aged 25 to 40 in good health and CMV-seropositive.

The rearrangement joins TRBV5-4 to TRBJ1-1, with 9 bases fitting TRBD1. CDR1 is SGHNT and CDR2 is YYREEE in the germline V gene (reference sequence). V was clipped by 4 bases and J by 2 bases; unmatched bases: 6. This CDR3 comprises 15 residues. This CDR3 is CASSKPGQGNTEAFF. CDR3 nucleotides: TGTGCCAGCAGCAAACCGGGACAGGGTAACACTGAAGCTTTCTTT.

V and J are TRBV6-5 and TRBJ1-5; 8 nucleotides match TRBD1. CDR1 and CDR2 (germline): MNHEY, SVGAGI. There are 15 residues in the CDR3. The V and J ends lost 0 bases and 5 bases, in that order; junction bases with no gene match: 3. In DNA form, the CDR3 reads TGTGCCAGCAGTTACTCGACAGGGGTTCATCAGCCCCAGCATTTT. It encodes CASSYSTGVHQPQHF.

V is TRBV5-1 and J is TRBJ2-7; D gene ambiguous. The V end lost 5 bases, the J end lost 2 bases, and 8 bases lay between the germline ends. Germline V gene data show CDR1 as SGHRS and CDR2 as YFSETQ. The CDR3 consists of 12 residues. CDR3 residues: CASSSDTYEQYF. The DNA for the CDR3 is TGCGCCAGCAGTTCCGACACCTACGAGCAGTACTTC.

The chain carries TRBV7-2 and TRBJ2-3; D is perhaps TRBD1 (5 bases). This CDR3 spans 15 amino acids. The germline V gene encodes CDR1 SGHTA and CDR2 FQGNSA. Trimming shortened V by 1 base and J by 5 bases, and 13 bases separated the two germline ends. The CDR3 nucleotides read TGTGCCAGCAGCTTAGTAATCGGCAGGGAAGATACGCAGTATTTT. Translation gives CASSLVIGREDTQYF.

The chain recombines TRBV11-3 with TRBJ2-7, with D possibly matching TRBD2 (5 bases). Trimming stripped 8 bases from V and 2 bases from J, with 10 bases between. The germline V gene has CDR1 SGHNT and CDR2 YENEEA. This CDR3 has 12 amino acids. In nucleotides, the CDR3 is TGTGCCAGCGGGTCGGGGACCTACGAGCAGTACTTC. This sequence encodes CASGSGTYEQYF.

The J gene is TRBJ2-7, the V gene TRBV5-6; TRBD2 is a possible D gene (5 bases). The CDR3 contains 12 residues. Germline V CDR1 and CDR2: SGHDT, YYEEEE. The ends were cut back, 5 bases at V and 4 bases at J, with 10 bases in the middle. The CDR3 reads CASRSGRYEQYF. As DNA, the CDR3 is TGTGCCAGCAGGAGCGGACGATACGAGCAGTACTTC.

The chain uses TRBV7-3 and TRBJ2-5; 13 bases match TRBD2. Germline CDR1 is SGHTA and CDR2 is FQGTGA. Trimming took 5 bases from V and 2 from J; bases not matched to a gene: 5. The CDR3 is made up of 16 amino acids. For the CDR3, the DNA is TGTGCCAGCAGCCTCACTAGCGGGGGGGTACAAGAGACCCAGTACTTC. It is translated as CASSLTSGGVQETQYF.

The chain is built from TRBV2 and TRBJ1-5, with D perhaps matching TRBD1 (6 bases). There are 15 residues in the CDR3. Deletions cut 6 bases from V and 1 base from J, with 13 bases between. CDR1 and CDR2 from the germline V gene are SNHLY and FYNNEI. CDR3 in DNA: TGTGCCAGCAGGGGCCAGGGGATAAGCAATCAGCCCCAGCATTTT. It translates to CASRGQGISNQPQHF.

This clone appeared once. The chain combines TRBV11-2 with TRBJ2-7; the match to TRBD1 covers 7 bases. Trimming removed 5 bases from V and 1 base from J; junction bases left unmatched: 8. Germline-derived CDR1 and CDR2 are SGHAT and FQNNGV. The CDR3 covers 15 residues. CDR3 bases: TGTGCCAGCAGCCAAATCAGGGGGTTGTCCTACGAGCAGTACTTC. Encoded protein: CASSQIRGLSYEQYF.

This clone was seen a few times. This rearrangement joins TRBV4-1 to TRBJ1-1; D is unresolved. V dropped 0 bases and J dropped 5 bases, with 16 bases sitting between them. The CDR3 contains 16 residues. Germline-derived CDR1 and CDR2 are MGHRA and YSYEKL. CDR3 amino acids: CASSQDHQGLGTEAFF. The CDR3 DNA sequence: TGCGCCAGCAGCCAAGATCACCAAGGACTGGGGACTGAAGCTTTCTTT.

This chain connects TRBV30 to TRBJ2-2, with 7 nucleotides matching TRBD1. Germline-derived CDR1 and CDR2 are GTSNPN and SVGIG (reference sequence). The CDR3 runs to 15 residues. J was trimmed by 1 base and V by 2 bases; bases with no gene match: 4. The CDR3 loop reads CAWSIWTGNTGELFF. DNA for the CDR3: TGTGCCTGGAGTATCTGGACAGGGAACACCGGGGAGCTGTTTTTT.

This sequence joins TRBV4-1 and TRBJ1-2; 7 nucleotides agree with TRBD1. The CDR3 length is 15 residues. V shed 2 bases and J 3 bases; nucleotides not matched to a gene: 6. Germline lookup yields CDR1 MGHRA and CDR2 YSYEKL. CDR3 loop: CASSQQTGSYYGYTF. The CDR3 coding sequence is TGCGCCAGCAGCCAACAGACAGGGTCATACTATGGCTACACCTTC.

The chain couples TRBV9 to TRBJ1-1; tentatively, D is TRBD1 (5 bases). Germline lookup yields CDR1 SGDLS and CDR2 YYNGEE. The V end was cut by 3 bases, the J end by 0 bases, with 12 bases between. CDR3 length equals 15 residues. The CDR3 nucleotides are TGTGCCAGCAGCGGGGGACTTTTCATGAACACTGAAGCTTTCTTT. Translating it yields CASSGGLFMNTEAFF.

J is TRBJ2-7 and V is TRBV12-5; 10 bases are shared with TRBD1. Germline CDR1 LGHNT, CDR2 FRNRAP. The CDR3 totals 17 residues. V dropped 0 bases and J dropped 5; count of bases not matched to a gene: 10. The CDR3 DNA reads as TGTGCTAGTGGTTTGGTACCAAAAGACAGGGGGCACGACGAGCAGTACTTC. Translation gives CASGLVPKDRGHDEQYF.

The chain links TRBV5-1 to TRBJ2-3; 9 bases align to TRBD1. This CDR3 region has 14 residues. Trimming cost V 4 bases and J 3 bases; bases outside gene matches: 3. Germline CDR1 reads SGHRS; CDR2 reads YFSETQ. The CDR3 nucleotides are TGCGCCAGCAGCAGGGACAGGGTAACAGATACGCAGTATTTT. Protein product: CASSRDRVTDTQYF.